The 26 T cell receptor beta chains reported below all come from one sample, sequenced in a study of T-cell reconstitution after alpha-beta-depleted transplantation in children. It was with unique molecular identifiers that the TCRbeta library was prepared. From the PCR reads, TCRdb called clonotypes with MiXCR, one entry per CDR3 protein. In the table there are a few hundred thousand distinct CDR3 sequences, about an eighth of which are singletons. Sequences were derived from PBMCs, sampled from the stem cell graft. The receptors originated from a human donor who donated a stem cell graft to a child with Fanconi anemia.

This clonotype was picked up a small number of times. V is TRBV20-1 and J is TRBJ2-4; unclear D gene. The CDR3 contains 15 residues. Trimming stripped 3 bases from V and 0 bases from J, with 12 bases between. Germline CDR1 is DFQATT and CDR2 is SNEGSKA (reference sequence). The CDR3 loop is CSARSNPVAKNIQYF. CDR3 bases: TGCAGTGCTAGGTCCAATCCTGTAGCCAAAAACATTCAGTACTTC.

This clonotype was found many times. This chain joins TRBV7-2 and TRBJ1-2; 7 bases fit TRBD1. Germline V lookup: CDR1 SGHTA, CDR2 FQGNSA. V shed 6 bases and J 4 bases; nucleotides not matched to a gene: 5. The CDR3 covers 13 residues. The CDR3 DNA reads as TGTGCCAGCAGAGAACAGGGGTTCTATGGCTACACCTTC. It encodes CASREQGFYGYTF.

V and J are TRBV12-5 and TRBJ2-5; no reliable D call. V was trimmed by 3 bases and J by 3 bases, leaving 14 bases between them. The CDR3 totals 15 residues. The germline V gene encodes CDR1 LGHNT and CDR2 FRNRAP. DNA of the CDR3: TGTGCTAGTGGTTTCCCCTGGCTACCTAAAGAGACCCAGTACTTC. Translating it yields CASGFPWLPKETQYF. The entire variable domain, with the rest obtained from reference TRBV12-5 and TRBJ2-5, is as follows: DARVTQTPRHKVTEMGQEVTMRCQPILGHNTVFWYRQTMMQGLELLAYFRNRAPLDDSGMPKDRFSAEMPDATLATLKIQPSEPRDSAVYFCASGFPWLPKETQYFGPGTRLLVL.

The chain joins TRBV20-1 to TRBJ2-3; no clear D. In germline, CDR1 is DFQATT, CDR2 SNEGSKA (reference sequence). The CDR3 runs 13 residues. Trimming left V 4 bases short and J 0 bases short, with 8 bases between. The DNA for the CDR3 is TGCAGTGCTATGGTGGTTAGCACAGATACGCAGTATTTT. It specifies CSAMVVSTDTQYF.

This clonotype was found many times. CDR3 sequence: CATGGEAEAFF. CDR3 sequence (DNA): TGTGCCACCGGAGGGGAGGCTGAAGCTTTCTTT. V usage is TRBV10-3 and J usage is TRBJ1-1, with a weak D call TRBD1 (5 bases). Germline V lookup: CDR1 ENHRY, CDR2 SYGVKD. V was clipped by 10 bases and J by 6 bases, with 12 bases between them. The CDR3 runs 11 residues.

This clonotype has a handful of counts. This chain joins TRBV12-3 or TRBV12-4 and TRBJ2-7, with a possible D match to TRBD2 (6 bases). The CDR3 is 14 residues long. Trimming removed 10 bases from V and 0 bases from J, with 16 bases in between. CDR3 bases: TGTGCCACCCGGATGGGGGGATCCTCCTACGAGCAGTACGTC. Its protein product is CATRMGGSSYEQYV.

J is TRBJ2-1 and V is TRBV3-1, with D tentatively TRBD1 (6 bases). The V end lost 4 bases, the J end lost 7 bases, and 17 bases lay between the germline ends. Germline CDR1 LGHDT, CDR2 YNNKEL (reference sequence). The CDR3 contains 15 residues. DNA of the CDR3: TGTGCCAGCAGCCCCAGAGTCCTTCAGGGGAATGAGCAGTTCTTC. Encoded protein: CASSPRVLQGNEQFF.

V is TRBV6-1 and J is TRBJ1-3, with D possibly matching TRBD1 (6 bases). Trimming shortened V by 8 bases and J by 2 bases, and 19 bases separated the two germline ends. In germline, CDR1 is MNHNS, CDR2 SASEGT. The CDR3 consists of 16 residues. CDR3 residues: CASGEPGPGAGNTIYF. Written as DNA, the CDR3 is TGTGCCAGCGGAGAGCCGGGACCAGGGGCTGGAAACACCATATATTTT.

The chain couples TRBV11-2 to TRBJ2-7; D gene unclear. The CDR3 consists of 13 residues. Germline V gene data show CDR1 as SGHAT and CDR2 as FQNNGV. V lost 0 bases to trimming and J lost 3 bases, with 6 bases between them. The CDR3 DNA sequence: TGTGCCAGCAGCTTAGAAGTCATCTACGAGCAGTACGTC. Translating it yields CASSLEVIYEQYV.

Ten or more counts support this clonotype. The chain carries TRBV4-3 and TRBJ2-2; D unresolved. CDR3 length equals 12 residues. Trimming took off 0 bases at V and 5 bases at J, with 1 base between the two ends. CDR1 LGHNA and CDR2 YSLEER come from the germline V gene. The CDR3 bases are TGCGCCAGCAGCCAAGAGACCGGGGAGCTGTTTTTT. Its protein product is CASSQETGELFF.

The CDR3 bases are TGTGCCAGCAGCTTGGACGGGAACGGGGAGCTGTTTTTT. Translated: CASSLDGNGELFF. The J gene is TRBJ2-2, the V gene TRBV5-4, with D possibly matching TRBD2 (5 bases). V lost 0 bases to trimming and J lost 7 bases, with 7 bases between them. CDR1 is SGHNT and CDR2 is YYREEE in the germline V gene (reference sequence). The CDR3 totals 13 residues.

In this sample, this clonotype turned up a few times. The rearrangement joins TRBV5-1 to TRBJ1-2, with D maybe TRBD1 (5 bases). V was shortened by 0 bases and J by 6 bases, with 18 bases between the two germline ends. Germline CDR1 and CDR2: SGHRS and YFSETQ. The CDR3 runs to 16 residues. DNA for the CDR3: TGCGCCAGCAGCTTGGCAGCAGGGAATGGAGGGGATGGCTACACCTTC. Amino acids: CASSLAAGNGGDGYTF.

The V gene is TRBV20-1, the J gene TRBJ1-2, with a tentative D call TRBD1 (5 bases). Trimming removed 1 base at V and 0 bases at J, with 12 bases between. The CDR3 is made up of 15 amino acids. Germline V CDR1 and CDR2: DFQATT, SNEGSKA (reference sequence). The CDR3 loop reads CSARVSGYPNYGYTF. For the CDR3, the DNA is TGCAGTGCTAGAGTGTCAGGGTACCCTAACTATGGCTACACCTTC.

This clonotype turned up a few times. V gene TRBV12-3 or TRBV12-4 combines with J gene TRBJ1-2, with D perhaps TRBD1 (6 bases). The CDR3 has 11 amino acids. V lost 3 bases and J lost 8, with 7 bases in between. CDR3 sequence: CASSFQGGYTF. DNA for the CDR3: TGTGCCAGCAGTTTTCAGGGGGGCTACACCTTC.

In DNA, the CDR3 is TGCAGCGTAGCCCCTAGCGGGGGGACCACAGATACGCAGTATTTT. It specifies CSVAPSGGTTDTQYF. The chain is built from TRBV29-1 and TRBJ2-3; 11 bases are shared with TRBD2. The CDR3 is made up of 15 amino acids. The germline gives CDR1 SQVTM, CDR2 ANQGSEA. V lost 6 bases, J lost 2 bases, and 7 bases stayed unmatched.

Only a few counts were recorded for this clonotype. The chain recombines TRBV7-3 with TRBJ2-2; D may correspond to TRBD1 or TRBD2 (7 bases each). The CDR3 runs to 15 residues. Germline CDR1 SGHTA, CDR2 FQGTGA. V was trimmed by 4 bases and J by 6 bases, leaving 15 bases between them. Here the CDR3 reads CASSSGEGAAGELFF. CDR3 bases: TGTGCCAGCAGCTCCGGGGAGGGGGCTGCCGGGGAGCTGTTTTTT.

This clonotype appeared a few times. This chain connects TRBV5-1 to TRBJ2-1; D is perhaps TRBD2 (5 bases). The CDR3 runs to 13 residues. CDR1 is SGHRS, CDR2 YFSETQ, per germline. The V end lost 6 bases, the J end lost 7 bases, and 14 bases lay between the germline ends. The DNA of the CDR3 is TGCGCCAGCAAACCGGTCCGCGGGAATGAGCAGTTCTTC. Protein: CASKPVRGNEQFF.

This clonotype was seen ten or more times. The gene calls are TRBV29-1 and TRBJ2-2; D possibly corresponds to TRBD2 (5 bases). Germline V gives CDR1 SQVTM, CDR2 ANQGSEA. This CDR3 region has 14 residues. V was shortened by 4 bases and J by 6 bases, with 15 bases between the two germline ends. In DNA form, the CDR3 reads TGCAGCGTTGTCAAGGGAGCAGCGTCCGGGGAGCTGTTTTTT. Translated, it gives CSVVKGAASGELFF.

This rearrangement joins TRBV3-1 to TRBJ2-3, with TRBD1 matching 9 bases. Germline values: CDR1 LGHDT, CDR2 YNNKEL (reference sequence). This CDR3 comprises 15 residues. The V segment lost 4 bases and the J segment 4 bases; nucleotides outside the gene matches: 6. CDR3 coding DNA: TGTGCCAGCAGCCCTCCCGGGACAGGGCCAGATACGCAGTATTTT. This encodes CASSPPGTGPDTQYF.

This clonotype was detected many times. The chain is built from TRBV7-9 and TRBJ2-3, with D perhaps TRBD1 (7 bases). The V gene lost 6 bases and the J gene lost 5 bases, with 18 bases spanning the gap. Germline V lookup: CDR1 SEHNR, CDR2 FQNEAQ (reference sequence). This CDR3 spans 15 amino acids. CDR3 sequence: CASSRPGGSGDTQYF. In DNA, the CDR3 is TGTGCCAGCAGTCGTCCAGGGGGTAGCGGAGATACGCAGTATTTT.

The chain has TRBV7-8 and TRBJ1-2, with D hard to call. Germline assignment: CDR1 SGHVS and CDR2 FQNEAQ. The CDR3 extends over 11 amino acids. Trimming took off 5 bases at V and 8 bases at J, with 9 bases between the two ends. The CDR3 is CASSENGGYTF. CDR3 DNA sequence: TGTGCCAGCAGCGAAAACGGCGGCTACACCTTC.

This clonotype was counted ten times or more. For the CDR3, the DNA is TGTGCCAGCAGCTTGGAATGGACGGCATACACCGGGGAGCTGTTTTTT. Amino acids: CASSLEWTAYTGELFF. V usage is TRBV5-8 and J usage is TRBJ2-2, with D unresolved. The ends were cut back, 0 bases at V and 3 bases at J, with 12 bases in the middle. Looked up from germline, CDR1 is SGHTS and CDR2 is YDEGEE. The CDR3 consists of 16 residues.

This clonotype was detected ten times or more. The chain carries TRBV4-3 and TRBJ2-7; D uncertain. The V end lost 0 bases, the J end lost 2 bases, and 11 bases lay between the germline ends. Germline loops: CDR1 LGHNA, CDR2 YSLEER. The CDR3 has 15 residues. The CDR3 protein is CASSQDPGGTYEQYF. The CDR3, as DNA: TGCGCCAGCAGCCAAGATCCAGGTGGAACCTACGAGCAGTACTTC.

This clonotype has more than one count but fewer than ten. J is TRBJ2-3 and V is TRBV10-3; D perhaps matches TRBD1 (6 bases). Trimming cost V 11 bases and J 3 bases, with 18 bases left between them. This CDR3 has 14 residues. In germline, CDR1 is ENHRY, CDR2 SYGVKD. For the CDR3, the DNA is TGTGCCTCGACCAGGGGCCTGGGGACAGATACGCAGTATTTT. It translates to CASTRGLGTDTQYF.

This clonotype was observed a few times. J is TRBJ1-3 and V is TRBV7-2, with unresolved D. CDR3 length: 17 amino acids. The germline V and J ends were trimmed by 6 bases and 3 bases, with 21 bases remaining between them. Germline CDR1 SGHTA, CDR2 FQGNSA. The CDR3 loop is CASRNGSVLHLGNTIYF. The DNA for the CDR3 is TGTGCCAGCAGGAACGGGAGCGTCCTGCACCTTGGAAACACCATATATTTT.

Comment on this clonotype: Here the CDR3 omits its conserved ending phenylalanine or tryptophan, so a read error is the likely source. This chain connects TRBV6-1 to TRBJ2-5; 9 nucleotides line up with TRBD2. The CDR3 is 15 amino acids. Germline lookup yields CDR1 MNHNS and CDR2 SASEGT. V lost 8 bases, J lost 5 bases, and 12 bases stayed unmatched. As DNA, the CDR3 is TGTGCCAGCGCCAGGAGCGGGGGGCTCTCTGAGACCCAGTACTGC. Translation gives CASARSGGLSETQYC.